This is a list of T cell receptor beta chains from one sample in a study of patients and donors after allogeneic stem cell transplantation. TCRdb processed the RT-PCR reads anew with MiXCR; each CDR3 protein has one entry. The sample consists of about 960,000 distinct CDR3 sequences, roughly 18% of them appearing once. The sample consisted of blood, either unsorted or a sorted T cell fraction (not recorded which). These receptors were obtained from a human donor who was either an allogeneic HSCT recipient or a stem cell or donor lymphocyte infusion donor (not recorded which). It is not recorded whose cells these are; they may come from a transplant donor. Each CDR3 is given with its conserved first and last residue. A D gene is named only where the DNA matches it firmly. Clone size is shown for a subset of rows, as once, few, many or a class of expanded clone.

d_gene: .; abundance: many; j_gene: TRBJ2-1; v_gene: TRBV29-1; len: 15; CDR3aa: CSALLALSSYNEQFF; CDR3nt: TGCAGCGCCCTTCTAGCGCTGAGCTCCTACAATGAGCAGTTCTTC
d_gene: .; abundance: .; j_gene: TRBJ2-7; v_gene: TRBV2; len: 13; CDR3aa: CASLGPGSYEQYF; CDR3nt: TGTGCCAGCCTAGGTCCGGGATCCTACGAGCAGTACTTC
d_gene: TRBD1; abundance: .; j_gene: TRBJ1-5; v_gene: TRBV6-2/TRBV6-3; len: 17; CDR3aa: CASSYKGASTLNQPQHF; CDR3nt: TGTGCCAGCAGTTACAAGGGGGCCTCGACTTTAAATCAGCCCCAGCATTTT
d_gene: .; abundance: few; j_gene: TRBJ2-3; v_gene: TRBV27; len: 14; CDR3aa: CASRNYRGGDTQYF; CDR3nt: TGTGCCAGCAGGAACTACAGGGGAGGCGATACGCAGTATTTT
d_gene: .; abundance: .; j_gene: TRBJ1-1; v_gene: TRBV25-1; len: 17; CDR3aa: CASIKGGGKRANTEAFF; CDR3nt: TGTGCCAGCATTAAGGGAGGGGGGAAGAGGGCGAACACTGAAGCTTTCTTT
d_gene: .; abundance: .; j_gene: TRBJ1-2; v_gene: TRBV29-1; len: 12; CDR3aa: CSEGDRDYGYTF; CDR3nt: TGCAGCGAGGGAGACCGAGACTATGGCTACACCTTC
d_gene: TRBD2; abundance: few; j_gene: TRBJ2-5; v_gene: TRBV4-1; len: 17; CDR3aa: CASSQVGAGGPQETQYF; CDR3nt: TGCGCCAGCAGCCAAGTTGGAGCGGGAGGCCCTCAAGAGACCCAGTACTTC
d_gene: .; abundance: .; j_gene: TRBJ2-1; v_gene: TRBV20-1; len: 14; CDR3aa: CSGAGDRTVSEQFF; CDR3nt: TGCAGTGGGGCCGGGGACCGCACCGTTTCTGAGCAGTTCTTC
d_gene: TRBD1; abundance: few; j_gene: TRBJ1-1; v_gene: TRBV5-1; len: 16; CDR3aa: CASSLEGTAPQGEAFF; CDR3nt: TGCGCCAGCAGCTTGGAGGGGACAGCCCCCCAGGGTGAAGCTTTCTTT
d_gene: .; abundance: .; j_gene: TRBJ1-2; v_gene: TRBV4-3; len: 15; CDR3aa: CASSQDFTGYYGYTF; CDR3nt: TGCGCCAGCAGCCAAGATTTCACGGGTTACTATGGCTACACCTTC
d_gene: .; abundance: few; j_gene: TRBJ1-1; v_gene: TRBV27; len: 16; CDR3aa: CASSLAGLDKNTEAFF; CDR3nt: TGTGCCAGCAGTTTGGCCGGACTAGACAAAAACACTGAAGCTTTCTTT
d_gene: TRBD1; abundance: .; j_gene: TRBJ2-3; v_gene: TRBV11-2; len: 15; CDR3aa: CASRSRDSHTDTQYF; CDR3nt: TGTGCCAGCAGAAGCCGGGACAGTCACACAGATACGCAGTATTTT
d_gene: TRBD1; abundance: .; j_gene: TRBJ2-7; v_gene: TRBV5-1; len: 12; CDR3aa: CASSIRTGAEYF; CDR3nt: TGCGCCAGCAGCATCCGGACAGGGGCGGAGTACTTC
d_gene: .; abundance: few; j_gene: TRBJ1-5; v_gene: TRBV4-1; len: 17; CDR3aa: CASSQGTKGDSNQPQHF; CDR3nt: TGCGCCAGCAGCCAAGGCACTAAAGGGGACTCTAATCAGCCCCAGCATTTT
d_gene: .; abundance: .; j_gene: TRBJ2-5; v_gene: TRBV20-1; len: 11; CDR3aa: CSADDQETQYF; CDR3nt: TGCAGTGCAGACGACCAAGAGACCCAGTACTTC
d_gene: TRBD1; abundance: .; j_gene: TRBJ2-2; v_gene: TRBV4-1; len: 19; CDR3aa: CASSQELLGTGRGTGELFF; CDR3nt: TGCGCCAGCAGCCAAGAATTACTAGGGACAGGGCGAGGCACCGGGGAGCTGTTTTTT
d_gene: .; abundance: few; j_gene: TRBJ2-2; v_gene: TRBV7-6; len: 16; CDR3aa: CASSLVAGDTTGELFF; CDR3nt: TGTGCCAGCAGCTTAGTGGCGGGGGACACCACCGGGGAGCTGTTTTTT
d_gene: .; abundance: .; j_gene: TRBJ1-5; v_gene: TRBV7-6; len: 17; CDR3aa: CASSSRGGPYSNQPQHF; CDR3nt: TGTGCCAGCAGCTCAAGGGGGGGGCCCTATAGCAATCAGCCCCAGCATTTT
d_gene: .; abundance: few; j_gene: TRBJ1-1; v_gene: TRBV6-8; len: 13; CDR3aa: CASSQTPRTEAFF; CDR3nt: TGTGCCAGCAGTCAGACACCCCGGACTGAAGCTTTCTTT
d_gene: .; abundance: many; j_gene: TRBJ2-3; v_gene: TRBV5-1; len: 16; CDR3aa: CASSWEWERGTDTQYF; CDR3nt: TGCGCCAGCAGCTGGGAATGGGAGCGGGGCACAGATACGCAGTATTTT
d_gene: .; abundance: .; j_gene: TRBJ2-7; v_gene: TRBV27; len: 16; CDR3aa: CASSLSRGDPLYEQYF; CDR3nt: TGTGCCAGCAGTTTATCACGTGGGGACCCGCTCTACGAGCAGTACTTC
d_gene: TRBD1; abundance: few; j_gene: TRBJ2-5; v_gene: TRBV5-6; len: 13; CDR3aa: CASSWTGTETQYF; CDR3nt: TGTGCCAGCAGCTGGACAGGTACCGAGACCCAGTACTTC
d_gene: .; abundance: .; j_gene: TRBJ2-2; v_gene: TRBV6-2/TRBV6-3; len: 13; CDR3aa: CASPYGVPGELFF; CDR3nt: TGTGCCAGCCCCTACGGGGTTCCCGGGGAGCTGTTTTTT
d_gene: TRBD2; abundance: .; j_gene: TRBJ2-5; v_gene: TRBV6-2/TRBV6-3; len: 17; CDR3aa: CASSIPRERGARETQYF; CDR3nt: TGTGCCAGCAGTATCCCGAGGGAGCGGGGCGCTCGAGAGACCCAGTACTTC
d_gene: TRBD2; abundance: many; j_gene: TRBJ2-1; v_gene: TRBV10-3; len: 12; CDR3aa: CATRTSGSEQFF; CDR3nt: TGTGCCACCAGAACTAGCGGGAGTGAGCAGTTCTTC
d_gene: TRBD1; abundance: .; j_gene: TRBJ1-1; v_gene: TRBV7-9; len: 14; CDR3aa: CASRLRTGVTEAFF; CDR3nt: TGTGCCAGCAGACTGCGGACAGGGGTCACTGAAGCTTTCTTT
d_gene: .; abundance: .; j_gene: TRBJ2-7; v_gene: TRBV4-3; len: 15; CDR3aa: CASSQDSGFLYEQYF; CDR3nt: TGCGCCAGCAGCCAAGATTCGGGTTTCCTCTACGAGCAGTACTTC
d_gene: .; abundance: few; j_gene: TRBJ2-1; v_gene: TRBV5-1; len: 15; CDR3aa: CASSQMVRSYNEQFF; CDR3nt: TGCGCCAGCAGTCAAATGGTTCGGTCCTACAATGAGCAGTTCTTC
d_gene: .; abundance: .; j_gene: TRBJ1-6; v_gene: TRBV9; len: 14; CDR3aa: CASSPTTGNSPLHF; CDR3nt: TGTGCCAGCAGCCCCACGACAGGAAATTCACCCCTCCACTTT
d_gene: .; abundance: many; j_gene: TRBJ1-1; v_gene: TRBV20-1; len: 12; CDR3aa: CSAKDRNTEAFF; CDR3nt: TGCAGTGCCAAGGACAGGAACACTGAAGCTTTCTTT
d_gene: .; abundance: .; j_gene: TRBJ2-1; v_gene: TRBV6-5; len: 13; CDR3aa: CASSYSGWGEQFF; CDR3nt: TGTGCCAGCAGTTACTCAGGGTGGGGAGAGCAGTTCTTC
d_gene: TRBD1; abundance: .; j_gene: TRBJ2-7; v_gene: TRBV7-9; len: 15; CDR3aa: CASSRTGKVSYEQYF; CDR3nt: TGTGCCAGCAGTCGGACAGGCAAGGTCTCCTACGAGCAGTACTTC
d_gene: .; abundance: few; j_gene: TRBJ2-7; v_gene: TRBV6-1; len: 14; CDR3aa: CASSEGDRSYEQYF; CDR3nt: TGTGCCAGCAGTGAAGGAGACCGATCCTACGAGCAGTACTTC
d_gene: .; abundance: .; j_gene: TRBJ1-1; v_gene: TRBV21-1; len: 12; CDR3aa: CASSVLNTEAFF; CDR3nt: TGTGCCAGCAGCGTATTGAACACTGAAGCTTTCTTT
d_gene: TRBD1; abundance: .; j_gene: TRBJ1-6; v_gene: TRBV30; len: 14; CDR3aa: CAWSADRANSPLHF; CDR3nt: TGTGCCTGGAGTGCAGACAGGGCGAATTCACCCCTCCACTTT
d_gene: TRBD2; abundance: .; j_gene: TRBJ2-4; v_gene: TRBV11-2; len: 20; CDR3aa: CASSTPVGSGRPLAKNIQYF; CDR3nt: TGTGCCAGCAGCACCCCCGTGGGTAGCGGGAGGCCGCTAGCCAAAAACATTCAGTACTTC
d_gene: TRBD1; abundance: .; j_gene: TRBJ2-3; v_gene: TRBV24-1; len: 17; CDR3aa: CATSEVTGTGGLNTQYF; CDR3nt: TGTGCCACCAGTGAGGTAACCGGGACAGGGGGATTGAATACGCAGTATTTT
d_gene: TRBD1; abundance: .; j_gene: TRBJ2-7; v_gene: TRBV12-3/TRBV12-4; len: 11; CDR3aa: CASSLGGTVYF; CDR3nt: TGTGCCAGCAGTTTAGGGGGGACAGTGTACTTC
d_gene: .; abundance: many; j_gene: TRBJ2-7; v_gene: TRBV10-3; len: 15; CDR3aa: CAISDSPSEGHEQYF; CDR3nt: TGTGCCATCAGTGACTCTCCGAGTGAGGGGCACGAGCAGTACTTC
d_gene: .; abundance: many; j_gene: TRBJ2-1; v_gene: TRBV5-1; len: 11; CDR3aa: CASSLVGEQFF; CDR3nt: TGCGCCAGCAGCTTGGTCGGCGAGCAGTTCTTC
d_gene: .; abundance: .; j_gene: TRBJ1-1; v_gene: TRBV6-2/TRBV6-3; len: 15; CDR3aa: CASSWRQPGATEAFF; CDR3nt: TGTGCCAGCAGTTGGAGACAGCCAGGGGCCACTGAAGCTTTCTTT
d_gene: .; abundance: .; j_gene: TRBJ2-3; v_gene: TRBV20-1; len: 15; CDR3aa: CSATEGKRATDTQYF; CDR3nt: TGCAGTGCTACCGAAGGGAAGCGGGCCACAGATACGCAGTATTTT
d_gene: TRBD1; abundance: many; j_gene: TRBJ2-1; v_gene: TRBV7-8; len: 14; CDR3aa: CASSFPGQGNEQFF; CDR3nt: TGTGCCAGCAGCTTCCCGGGACAGGGCAATGAGCAGTTCTTC
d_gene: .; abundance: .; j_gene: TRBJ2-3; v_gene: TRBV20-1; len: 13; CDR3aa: CSAWTLTTDTQYF; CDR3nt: TGCAGTGCATGGACTTTGACGACAGATACGCAGTATTTT
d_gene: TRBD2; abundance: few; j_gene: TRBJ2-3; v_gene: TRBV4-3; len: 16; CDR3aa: CASSQEGLAGGYTQYF; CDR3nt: TGCGCCAGCAGCCAAGAGGGACTAGCGGGGGGGTATACGCAGTATTTT
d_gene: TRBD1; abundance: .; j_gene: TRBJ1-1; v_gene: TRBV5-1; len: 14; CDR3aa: CASSITGGDTEAFF; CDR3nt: TGCGCCAGCAGTATTACAGGGGGAGACACTGAAGCTTTCTTT
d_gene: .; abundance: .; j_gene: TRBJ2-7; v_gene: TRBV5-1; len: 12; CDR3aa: CASSRDTYEQYF; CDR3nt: TGTGCCAGCAGCCGGGACACCTACGAGCAGTACTTC